These 8 T cell receptor beta chains came from one sample sequenced in a study of neurological immune-mediated disorders. TCRdb called the 5' RACE reads again in MiXCR, with one record for every CDR3 protein. Among almost 85,000 distinct CDR3 sequences listed, just over 2.5% were seen once. The specimen sequenced was PBMCs. The receptors here all came from a woman between 25 and 40 years old with multiple sclerosis.

This clonotype was observed many times. V gene TRBV7-9 combines with J gene TRBJ2-1, with 9 bases aligning to TRBD1. Per the germline V gene, CDR1 is SEHNR and CDR2 is FQNEAQ (reference sequence). The ends lost 5 bases at V and 1 base at J; junction bases unmatched: 3. This CDR3 has 15 residues. For the CDR3, the DNA is TGTGCCAGCAGCCCACAGGGGGCTTCCTACAATGAGCAGTTCTTC. This codes for CASSPQGASYNEQFF. Complete variable domain (other parts from reference TRBV7-9 and TRBJ2-1): DTGVSQNPRHKITKRGQNVTFRCDPISEHNRLYWYRQTLGQGPEFLTYFQNEAQLEKSRLLSDRFSAERPKGSFSTLEIQRTEQGDSAMYLCASSPQGASYNEQFFGPGTRLTVL.

This clonotype has at least ten counts. The CDR3 is CASKPDSHYGYTF. For the CDR3, the DNA is TGTGCCAGCAAACCTGACAGCCATTATGGCTACACCTTC. The V and J genes are TRBV12-3 or TRBV12-4 and TRBJ1-2; weak D call: TRBD1 (5 bases). V shed 7 bases and J shed 5 bases, with 14 bases lying between them. CDR3 length: 13 amino acids.

V is TRBV7-6 and J is TRBJ1-3; D is possibly TRBD1 (6 bases). The germline V gene has CDR1 SGHVS and CDR2 FNYEAQ. This CDR3 is 17 amino acids long. The V end was cut by 2 bases, the J end by 4 bases, with 18 bases between. CDR3 nucleotides: TGTGCCAGCAGCTTAACAAATAACAGGGTCCCGGGAAACACCATATATTTT. Translating gives CASSLTNNRVPGNTIYF.

In this sample, this clonotype turned up many times. The chain links TRBV9 to TRBJ1-1, with TRBD1 as a possible D gene (6 bases). The germline V gene encodes CDR1 SGDLS and CDR2 YYNGEE. V was cut by 7 bases and J by 5 bases, with 18 bases left in between. The CDR3 has 14 residues. The CDR3: CASARGGVLTEAFF. The CDR3 DNA follows: TGTGCCAGCGCGAGGGGGGGGGTCTTGACTGAAGCTTTCTTT.

This clonotype was counted at least ten times. The chain links TRBV29-1 to TRBJ1-4; D unresolved. Germline assignment: CDR1 SQVTM and CDR2 ANQGSEA. CDR3 length: 12 amino acids. Deletions cut 4 bases from V and 8 bases from J, with 11 bases between. CDR3 sequence reads: CSVVEGGEKLFF. The CDR3 bases are TGCAGCGTTGTGGAAGGAGGGGAAAAACTGTTTTTT.

This clonotype occurred many times. The chain couples TRBV5-5 to TRBJ2-2, with TRBD2 as a possible D gene (6 bases). Trimming removed 4 bases at V and 5 bases at J, with 12 bases between. Germline CDR1 SGHKS, CDR2 YYEKEE (reference sequence). The CDR3 runs 14 residues. The CDR3: CASSGTGTTGELFF. CDR3 nucleotides: TGTGCCAGCAGCGGAACCGGGACTACCGGGGAGCTGTTTTTT.

This clonotype was observed at least ten times. This chain uses TRBV6-2 or TRBV6-3 with TRBJ2-3; D is undetermined. Germline V gene lookup returns CDR1 MNHEY and CDR2 SVGEGT. Trimming left V 5 bases short and J 2 bases short, with 26 bases between. The CDR3 covers 19 residues. The CDR3 DNA is TGTGCCAGCAGTCTTACCAGCTTGACACAGAGCATTGACACAGATACGCAGTATTTT. This codes for CASSLTSLTQSIDTDTQYF.

This clonotype was seen ten or more times. The J gene is TRBJ2-5, the V gene TRBV4-2; possibly TRBD2 for D (6 bases). This CDR3 comprises 15 residues. Trimming left V 2 bases short and J 3 bases short, with 13 bases between. Looked up from germline, CDR1 is LGHNA and CDR2 is YNFKEQ. This CDR3 is CASSQLVWGEETQYF. The CDR3 DNA reads as TGTGCCAGCAGCCAACTCGTATGGGGGGAAGAGACCCAGTACTTC.